The clone carrying this T cell receptor beta chain was seen once. Roughly 0.45 to 1 ug RNA was reverse transcribed with random hexamers. One entry per CDR3 protein, called by TCRdb with MiXCR from the immunoSEQ multiplex PCR reads. The table has 75,000 to 80,000 distinct CDR3 sequences, around 94% seen once. This entry is derived from a study of CD8 T cells in Susac syndrome. About the study: Patients with Susac syndrome were, at the time of blood collection, therapy-naive, maintained on corticosteroids, or maintained on intravenous immunoglobulin alone.

V lost 5 bases and J 3 bases, leaving 14 bases between the germline ends. CDR3 size: 14 residues. Germline CDR1 SEHNR, CDR2 FQNEAQ (reference sequence). The V call is TRBV7-9, the J call TRBJ2-7; tentatively, D is TRBD1 or TRBD2 (5 bases each). The sequenced material came from CD8+ T cells from PBMCs. The TCR was taken from a human donor with Susac syndrome. The CDR3: CASSRRDGNYEQYF. In DNA, the CDR3 is TGTGCCAGCAGCAGAAGGGACGGAAACTACGAGCAGTACTTC.